This T cell receptor (beta chain) was profiled in a study of T cell repertoires in cytomegalovirus infection. Looking at the study overall: As its CMV epitopes, the study selected recently identified HLA-C-restricted and well-studied HLA-B-restricted targets. It can be stated that public TCR beta signatures indicated CMV infection as well as a matching HLA type.

In TCRdb, the reads were re-called with MiXCR into one record per CDR3 protein. The sample consists of fewer than 1,000,000 distinct CDR3 sequences, around 31% of them appearing once. V was trimmed by 2 bases and J by 7 bases, leaving 15 bases between them. The CDR3 covers 15 residues. The V gene's germline CDR1 is MNHEY and CDR2 SMNVEV (reference sequence). This clonotype came up a few times. The antigen remains undetermined. The receptor was isolated from a human donor in good health (CMV status not recorded). Some clones in this sample may be carry-over from other donors' samples. The input for sequencing was cultured CD8+ T cells from PBMCs, taken from culture after CMV antigen stimulation. This chain connects TRBV27 to TRBJ1-3, with D unclear. CDR3 amino acids: CASSLMGRMDNTIYF. For the CDR3, the DNA is TGTGCCAGCAGTTTAATGGGTAGGATGGATAACACCATATATTTT.